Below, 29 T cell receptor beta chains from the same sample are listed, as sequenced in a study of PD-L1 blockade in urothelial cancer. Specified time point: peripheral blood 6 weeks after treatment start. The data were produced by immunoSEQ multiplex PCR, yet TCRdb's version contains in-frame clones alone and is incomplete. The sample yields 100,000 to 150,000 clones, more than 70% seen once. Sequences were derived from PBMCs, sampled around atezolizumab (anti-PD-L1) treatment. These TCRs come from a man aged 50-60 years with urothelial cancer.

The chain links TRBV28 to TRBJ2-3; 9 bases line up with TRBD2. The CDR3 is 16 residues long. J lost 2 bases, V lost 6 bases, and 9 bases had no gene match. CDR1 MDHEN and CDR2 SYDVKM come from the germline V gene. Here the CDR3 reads CASSLTSGRDTDTQYF. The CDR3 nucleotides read TGTGCCAGCAGCCTCACTAGCGGGCGAGACACAGATACGCAGTATTTT.

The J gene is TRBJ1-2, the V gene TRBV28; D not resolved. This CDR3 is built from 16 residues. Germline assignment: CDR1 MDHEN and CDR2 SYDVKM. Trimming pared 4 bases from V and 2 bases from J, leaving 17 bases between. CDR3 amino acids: CASSSSRRRINYGYTF. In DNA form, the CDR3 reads TGTGCCAGCAGTTCATCCCGGAGGAGGATAAACTATGGCTACACCTTC.

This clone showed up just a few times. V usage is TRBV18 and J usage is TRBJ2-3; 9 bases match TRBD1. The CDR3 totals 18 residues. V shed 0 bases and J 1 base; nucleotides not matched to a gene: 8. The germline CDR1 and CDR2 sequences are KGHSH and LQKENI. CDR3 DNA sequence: TGTGCCAGCTCACCACCTTCGGGGACAGGGTTTCGCACAGATACGCAGTATTTT. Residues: CASSPPSGTGFRTDTQYF. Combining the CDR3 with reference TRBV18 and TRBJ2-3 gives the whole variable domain NAGVMQNPRHLVRRRGQEARLRCSPMKGHSHVYWYRQLPEEGLKFMVYLQKENIIDESGMPKERFSAEFPKEGPSILRIQQVVRGDSAAYFCASSPPSGTGFRTDTQYFGPGTRLTVL.

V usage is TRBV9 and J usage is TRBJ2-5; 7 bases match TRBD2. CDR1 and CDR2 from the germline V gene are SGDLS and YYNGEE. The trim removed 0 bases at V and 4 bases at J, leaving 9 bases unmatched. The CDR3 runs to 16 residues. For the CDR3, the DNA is TGTGCCAGCAGCGTAGTAGGAGCGGGAATGGGAGAGACCCAGTACTTC. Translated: CASSVVGAGMGETQYF.

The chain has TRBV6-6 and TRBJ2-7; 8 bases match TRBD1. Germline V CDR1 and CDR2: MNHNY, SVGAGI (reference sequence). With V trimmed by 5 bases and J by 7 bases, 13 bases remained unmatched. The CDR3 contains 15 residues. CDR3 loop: CASSPRTGLMGEQYF. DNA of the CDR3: TGTGCCAGCAGTCCCAGGACAGGGTTGATGGGTGAGCAGTACTTC.

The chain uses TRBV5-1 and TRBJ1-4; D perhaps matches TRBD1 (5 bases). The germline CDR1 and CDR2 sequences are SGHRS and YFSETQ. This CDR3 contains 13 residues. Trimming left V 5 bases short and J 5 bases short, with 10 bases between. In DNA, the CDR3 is TGCGCCAGCAGATCGACAGAGAATGAAAAACTGTTTTTT. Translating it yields CASRSTENEKLFF.

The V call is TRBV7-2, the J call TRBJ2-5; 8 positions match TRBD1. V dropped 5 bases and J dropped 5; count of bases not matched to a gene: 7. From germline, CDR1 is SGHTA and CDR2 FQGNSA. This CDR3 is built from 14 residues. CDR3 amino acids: CASSPDRVRETQYF. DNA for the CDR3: TGTGCCAGCAGCCCGGACAGGGTACGGGAGACCCAGTACTTC.

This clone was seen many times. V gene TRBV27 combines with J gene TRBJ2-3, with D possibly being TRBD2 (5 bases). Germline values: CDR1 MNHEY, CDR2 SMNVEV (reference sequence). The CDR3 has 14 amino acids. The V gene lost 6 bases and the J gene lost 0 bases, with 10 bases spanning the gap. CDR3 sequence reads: CASSDYASTDTQYF. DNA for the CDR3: TGTGCCAGCAGCGACTACGCTAGCACAGATACGCAGTATTTT.

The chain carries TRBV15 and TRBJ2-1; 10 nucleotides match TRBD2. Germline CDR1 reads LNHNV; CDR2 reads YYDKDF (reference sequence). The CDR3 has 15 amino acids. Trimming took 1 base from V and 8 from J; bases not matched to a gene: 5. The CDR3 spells CATSRVLAGVDEQFF. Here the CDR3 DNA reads TGTGCCACCAGCAGAGTCCTAGCGGGAGTTGATGAGCAGTTCTTC.

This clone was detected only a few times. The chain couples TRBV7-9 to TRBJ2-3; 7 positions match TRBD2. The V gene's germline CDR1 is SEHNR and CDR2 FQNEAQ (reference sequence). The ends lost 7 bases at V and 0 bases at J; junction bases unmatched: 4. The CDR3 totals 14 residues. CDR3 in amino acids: CASIRAGSTDTQYF. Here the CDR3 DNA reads TGTGCCAGCATCCGAGCGGGGAGCACAGATACGCAGTATTTT.

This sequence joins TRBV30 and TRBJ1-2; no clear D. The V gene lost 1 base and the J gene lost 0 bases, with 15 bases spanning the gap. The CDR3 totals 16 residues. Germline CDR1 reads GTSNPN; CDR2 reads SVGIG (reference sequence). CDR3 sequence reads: CAWSGGPATANYGYTF. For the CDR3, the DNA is TGTGCCTGGAGTGGAGGGCCGGCAACAGCTAACTATGGCTACACCTTC.

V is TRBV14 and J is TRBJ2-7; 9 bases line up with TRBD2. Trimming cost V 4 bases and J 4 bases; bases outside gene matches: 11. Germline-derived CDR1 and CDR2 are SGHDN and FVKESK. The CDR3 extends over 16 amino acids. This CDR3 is CASSLRGGSQRYEQYF. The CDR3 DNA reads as TGTGCCAGCAGCCTGCGGGGGGGCTCTCAGAGATACGAGCAGTACTTC.

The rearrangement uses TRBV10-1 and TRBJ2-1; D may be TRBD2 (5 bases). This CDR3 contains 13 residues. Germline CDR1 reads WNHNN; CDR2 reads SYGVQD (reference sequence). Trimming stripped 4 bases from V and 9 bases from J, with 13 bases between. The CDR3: CASSAGNRGEQFF. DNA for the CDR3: TGCGCCAGCAGTGCGGGAAACAGAGGTGAGCAGTTCTTC.

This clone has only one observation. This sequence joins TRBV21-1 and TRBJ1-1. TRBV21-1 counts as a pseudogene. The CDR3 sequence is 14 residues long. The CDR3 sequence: CASSKVGLQVGAFF. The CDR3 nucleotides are TGTGCCAGCAGCAAAGTTGGACTCCAAGTAGGAGCTTTCTTT.

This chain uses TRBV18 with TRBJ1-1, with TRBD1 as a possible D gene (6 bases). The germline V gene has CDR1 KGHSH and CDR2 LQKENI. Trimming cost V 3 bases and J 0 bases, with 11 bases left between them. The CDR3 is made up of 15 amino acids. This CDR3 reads CASSPSGVMNTEAFF. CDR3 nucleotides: TGTGCCAGCTCACCGTCAGGGGTCATGAACACTGAAGCTTTCTTT.

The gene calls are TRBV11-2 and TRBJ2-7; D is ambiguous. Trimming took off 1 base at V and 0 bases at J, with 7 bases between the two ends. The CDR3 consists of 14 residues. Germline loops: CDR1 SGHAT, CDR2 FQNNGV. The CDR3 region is CASSLGFSSYEQYF. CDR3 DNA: TGTGCCAGCAGCTTAGGGTTTAGCTCCTACGAGCAGTACTTC.

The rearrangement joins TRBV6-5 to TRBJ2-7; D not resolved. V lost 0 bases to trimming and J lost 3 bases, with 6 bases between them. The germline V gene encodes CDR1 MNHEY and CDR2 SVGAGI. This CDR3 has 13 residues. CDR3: CASSYSGDYEQYF. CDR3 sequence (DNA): TGTGCCAGCAGTTACTCGGGCGACTACGAGCAGTACTTC.

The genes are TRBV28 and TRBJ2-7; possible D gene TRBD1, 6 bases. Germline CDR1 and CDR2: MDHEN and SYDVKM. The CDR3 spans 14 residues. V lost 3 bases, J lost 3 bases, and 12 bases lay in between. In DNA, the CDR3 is TGTGCCAGCAGTTTCCCCCGGGACAACTACGAGCAGTACTTC. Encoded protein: CASSFPRDNYEQYF.

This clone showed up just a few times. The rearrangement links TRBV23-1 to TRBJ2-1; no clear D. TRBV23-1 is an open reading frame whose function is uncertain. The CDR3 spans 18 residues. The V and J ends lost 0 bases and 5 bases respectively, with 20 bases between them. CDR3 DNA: TGCGCCAGCAGTCAATCTGGTACCCTGAGAATAGCCCACAATGAGCAGTTCTTC. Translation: CASSQSGTLRIAHNEQFF.

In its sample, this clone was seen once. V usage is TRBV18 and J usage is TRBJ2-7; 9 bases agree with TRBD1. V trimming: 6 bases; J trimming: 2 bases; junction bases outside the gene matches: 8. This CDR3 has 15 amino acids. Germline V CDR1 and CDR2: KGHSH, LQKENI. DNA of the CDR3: TGTGCCAGCTCCCGAACAGGGACAGGGACCTACGAGCAGTACTTC. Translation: CASSRTGTGTYEQYF.

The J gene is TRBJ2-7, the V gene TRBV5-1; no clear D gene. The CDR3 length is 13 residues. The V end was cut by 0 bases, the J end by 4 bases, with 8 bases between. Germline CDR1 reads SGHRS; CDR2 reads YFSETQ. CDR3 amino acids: CASSLGLNYEQYF. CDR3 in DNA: TGCGCCAGCAGCTTGGGACTGAATTACGAGCAGTACTTC.

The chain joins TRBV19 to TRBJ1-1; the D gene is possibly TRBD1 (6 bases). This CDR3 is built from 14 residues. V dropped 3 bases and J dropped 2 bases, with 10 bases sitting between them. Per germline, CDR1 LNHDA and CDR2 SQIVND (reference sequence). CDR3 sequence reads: CASSIKGTNTEAFF. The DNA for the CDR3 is TGTGCCAGTAGTATCAAGGGGACAAACACTGAAGCTTTCTTT.

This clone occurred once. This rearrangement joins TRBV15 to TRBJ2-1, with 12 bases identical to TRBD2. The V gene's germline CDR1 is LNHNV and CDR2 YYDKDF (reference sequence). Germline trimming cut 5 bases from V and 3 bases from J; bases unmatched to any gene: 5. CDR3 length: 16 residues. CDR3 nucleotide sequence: TGTGCCACCAGCTCTAGCGGGAGGGCCGGCTACAATGAGCAGTTCTTC. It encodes CATSSSGRAGYNEQFF. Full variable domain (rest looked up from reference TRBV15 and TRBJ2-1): DAMVIQNPRYQVTQFGKPVTLSCSQTLNHNVMYWYQQKSSQAPKLLFHYYDKDFNNEADTPDNFQSRRPNTSFCFLDIRSPGLGDTAMYLCATSSSGRAGYNEQFFGPGTRLTVL.

The CDR3 bases are TGTGCCAGTAGTATTCAAAACGGCAATGAGCAGTTCTTC. Amino acid sequence: CASSIQNGNEQFF. The V and J genes are TRBV19 and TRBJ2-1; D remains ambiguous. Trimming took off 3 bases at V and 6 bases at J, with 9 bases between the two ends. The length of the CDR3 is 13 residues. CDR1 is LNHDA and CDR2 is SQIVND in the germline V gene (reference sequence).

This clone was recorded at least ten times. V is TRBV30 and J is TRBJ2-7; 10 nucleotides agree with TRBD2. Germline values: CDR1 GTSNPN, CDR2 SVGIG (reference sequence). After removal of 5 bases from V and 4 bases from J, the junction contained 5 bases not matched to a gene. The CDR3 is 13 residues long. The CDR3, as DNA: TGTGCCTGGGCTAGCGGGAGATTGTACGAGCAGTACTTC. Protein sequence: CAWASGRLYEQYF.

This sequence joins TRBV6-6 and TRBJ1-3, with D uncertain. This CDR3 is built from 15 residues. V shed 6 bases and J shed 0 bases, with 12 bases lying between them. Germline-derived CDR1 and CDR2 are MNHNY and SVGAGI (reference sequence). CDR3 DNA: TGTGCCAGCAGCCCCCAGGTCAGCTCTGGAAACACCATATATTTT. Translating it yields CASSPQVSSGNTIYF.

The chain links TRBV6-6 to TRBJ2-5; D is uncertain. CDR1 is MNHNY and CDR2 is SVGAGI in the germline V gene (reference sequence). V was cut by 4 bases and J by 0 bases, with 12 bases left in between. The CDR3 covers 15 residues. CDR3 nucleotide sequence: TGTGCCAGCAGTTCCCCACAGCAGTACCAAGAGACCCAGTACTTC. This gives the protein CASSSPQQYQETQYF.

The CDR3 coding sequence is TGTGCCAGCAGTGACTTACAGGGGGCCGGGGAAAAACTGTTTTTT. Translating it yields CASSDLQGAGEKLFF. The V and J genes are TRBV25-1 and TRBJ1-4, with 9 bases matching TRBD1. After removal of 3 bases from V and 8 bases from J, the junction contained 7 bases not matched to a gene. This CDR3 has 15 residues. The germline V gene encodes CDR1 MGHDK and CDR2 SYGVNS.

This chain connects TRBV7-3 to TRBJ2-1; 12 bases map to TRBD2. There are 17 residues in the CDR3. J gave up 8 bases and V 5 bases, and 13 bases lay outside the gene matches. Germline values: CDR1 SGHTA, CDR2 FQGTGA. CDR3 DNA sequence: TGTGCCAGCAGCCGCCGCCCGACTAGCGGGAGTAGCGATGAGCAGTTCTTC. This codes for CASSRRPTSGSSDEQFF.